These 31 T cell receptor beta chains came from one sample sequenced in a study of cytomegalovirus exposure and HLA in healthy donors. Use of 60 Vbeta and 13 Jbeta primers characterized the PCR. The data were produced by immunoSEQ multiplex PCR, yet TCRdb's version contains in-frame clones alone and is incomplete. This sample's clone table lists nearly 200,000 clones. The specimen was PBMCs. These receptors all stem from a boy aged 5-17 years in good health and CMV-seronegative.

The chain couples TRBV4-1 to TRBJ2-7, with TRBD2 as a possible D gene (6 bases). Between the trimmed V and J ends, which lost 0 bases and 0 bases, there was a span of 12 bases. The CDR3 runs to 16 residues. The germline V gene encodes CDR1 MGHRA and CDR2 YSYEKL. The CDR3 DNA reads as TGCGCCAGCAGCCAAGACCGGCTAGCGAGCTCCTACGAGCAGTACTTC. Its translation: CASSQDRLASSYEQYF.

The genes are TRBV10-3 and TRBJ2-1, with 8 positions matching TRBD2. The CDR3 contains 14 residues. The V gene's germline CDR1 is ENHRY and CDR2 SYGVKD. V shed 5 bases and J 6 bases; nucleotides not matched to a gene: 6. CDR3 residues: CAISPAGALNEQFF. Here the CDR3 DNA reads TGTGCCATCAGTCCAGCGGGGGCCCTCAATGAGCAGTTCTTC.

The chain links TRBV10-3 to TRBJ2-7; D gene uncertain. Germline CDR1 ENHRY, CDR2 SYGVKD. The length of the CDR3 is 12 residues. Trimming removed 10 bases at V and 3 bases at J, with 13 bases between. The CDR3 DNA reads TGTGCCACCGCAGGTCCAGGCTACGAGCAGTACTTC. This encodes CATAGPGYEQYF.

This chain links TRBV5-1 with TRBJ2-3; 9 positions match TRBD2. There are 18 residues in the CDR3. Germline loops: CDR1 SGHRS, CDR2 YFSETQ. V dropped 2 bases and J dropped 2; count of bases not matched to a gene: 12. CDR3: CASSLRRWRGGSTDTQYF. In DNA, the CDR3 is TGCGCCAGCAGCTTACGAAGATGGCGGGGGGGGTCCACAGATACGCAGTATTTT.

The chain links TRBV19 to TRBJ1-6, with a possible D match to TRBD1 (5 bases). The V end lost 3 bases, the J end lost 7 bases, and 7 bases lay between the germline ends. Germline V CDR1 and CDR2: LNHDA, SQIVND (reference sequence). This CDR3 region has 13 residues. DNA for the CDR3: TGTGCCAGTAGTATGACAGCGAATTCACCCCTCCACTTT. Its translation: CASSMTANSPLHF.

This chain joins TRBV29-1 and TRBJ2-5; 8 bases map to TRBD1. Trimming took 4 bases from V and 5 from J; bases not matched to a gene: 6. CDR3 length equals 13 residues. Germline V gene lookup returns CDR1 SQVTM and CDR2 ANQGSEA. The CDR3 nucleotides are TGCAGCGTTGTGCAGGGGGCTTGGGAGACCCAGTACTTC. It is translated as CSVVQGAWETQYF. The full variable domain, with the rest looked up from reference TRBV29-1 and TRBJ2-5, is SAVISQKPSRDICQRGTSLTIQCQVDSQVTMMFWYRQQPGQSLTLIATANQGSEATYESGFVIDKFPISRPNLTFSTLTVSNMSPEDSSIYLCSVVQGAWETQYFGPGTRLLVL.

This chain uses TRBV2 with TRBJ2-7, with D maybe TRBD2 (5 bases). Germline CDR1 reads SNHLY; CDR2 reads FYNNEI. CDR3 size: 13 residues. V lost 4 bases to trimming and J lost 7 bases, with 14 bases between them. This CDR3 reads CASSVFGLQEQYF. CDR3 sequence (DNA): TGTGCCAGCAGTGTGTTTGGACTCCAGGAGCAGTACTTC. Using reference TRBV2 and TRBJ2-7 for the parts outside the CDR3, the full variable domain is EPEVTQTPSHQVTQMGQEVILRCVPISNHLYFYWYRQILGQKVEFLVSFYNNEISEKSEIFDDQFSVERPDGSNFTLKIRSTKLEDSAMYFCASSVFGLQEQYFGPGTRLTVT.

The chain employs TRBV5-1 and TRBJ2-5; D may be TRBD1 (5 bases). The CDR3 spans 14 residues. The V end was cut by 0 bases, the J end by 4 bases, with 10 bases between. Per germline, CDR1 SGHRS and CDR2 YFSETQ. This CDR3 reads CASSLARAVETQYF. As DNA, the CDR3 is TGCGCCAGCAGCTTGGCCAGGGCGGTAGAGACCCAGTACTTC.

The chain employs TRBV6-6 and TRBJ1-1; D unclear. From germline, CDR1 is MNHNY and CDR2 SVGAGI (reference sequence). V was trimmed by 2 bases and J by 0 bases, leaving 10 bases between them. The CDR3 covers 15 residues. CDR3 sequence: CASSYKYQVNTEAFF. The CDR3 coding sequence is TGTGCCAGCAGTTACAAGTATCAGGTGAACACTGAAGCTTTCTTT.

This sequence joins TRBV7-8 and TRBJ2-7; the D is unclear. V lost 5 bases and J 7 bases, leaving 6 bases between the germline ends. CDR1 is SGHVS and CDR2 is FQNEAQ in the germline V gene. The CDR3 covers 10 residues. CDR3 DNA: TGTGCCAGCAGCCCTAAGGAGCAGTACTTC. Protein product: CASSPKEQYF.

The genes are TRBV2 and TRBJ1-2; D gene uncertain. From germline, CDR1 is SNHLY and CDR2 FYNNEI. The ends were cut back, 9 bases at V and 3 bases at J, with 11 bases in the middle. The CDR3 extends over 12 amino acids. The CDR3 region has the DNA TGTGCCAGAAATTCGGGAGACTATGGCTACACCTTC. Translating gives CARNSGDYGYTF.

CDR3 in DNA: TGTGCCAGCAGCTTTAAGGGACGGACTAGCGGGGGGGCGGTAGAGACCCAGTACTTC. Protein product: CASSFKGRTSGGAVETQYF. The chain has TRBV7-6 and TRBJ2-5, with 15 bases matching TRBD2. Germline V CDR1 and CDR2: SGHVS, FNYEAQ. V was pared by 3 bases and J by 4 bases, with 12 bases of the junction left unmatched. The CDR3 totals 19 residues. The variable domain in full, completed from reference TRBV7-6 and TRBJ2-5, reads GAGVSQSPRYKVTKRGQDVALRCDPISGHVSLYWYRQALGQGPEFLTYFNYEAQQDKSGLPNDRFSAERPEGSISTLTIQRTEQRDSAMYRCASSFKGRTSGGAVETQYFGPGTRLLVL.

V is TRBV27 and J is TRBJ1-1; D is possibly TRBD1 (5 bases). Germline CDR1 is MNHEY and CDR2 is SMNVEV (reference sequence). V lost 6 bases, J lost 0 bases, and 20 bases lay in between. The CDR3 contains 17 residues. The CDR3 DNA reads TGTGCCAGCAGAGTTTGGCCCGCGAGACAGTTGAACACTGAAGCTTTCTTT. Its translation is CASRVWPARQLNTEAFF.

The rearrangement uses TRBV4-1 and TRBJ1-1; D is possibly TRBD1 (5 bases). Germline CDR1 and CDR2: MGHRA and YSYEKL. V was clipped by 1 base and J by 0 bases, with 15 bases between them. The CDR3 totals 17 residues. CDR3 region: CASSQVLAGLLNTEAFF. The CDR3 nucleotides are TGCGCCAGCAGCCAAGTTCTGGCGGGACTCCTGAACACTGAAGCTTTCTTT.

The chain has TRBV15 and TRBJ1-2, with TRBD1 as a possible D gene (5 bases). The germline V and J ends were trimmed by 0 bases and 3 bases, with 11 bases remaining between them. This CDR3 is built from 15 residues. Germline values: CDR1 LNHNV, CDR2 YYDKDF (reference sequence). The CDR3 bases are TGTGCCACCAGCAGAGATAAAGGGGTCCACTATGGCTACACCTTC. Translating it yields CATSRDKGVHYGYTF.

CDR3 nucleotide sequence: TGTGCCAGCAGCCGCTCGGACAGGGGACGGCACGAGCAGTACTTC. Its protein product is CASSRSDRGRHEQYF. The chain recombines TRBV6-5 with TRBJ2-7, with 9 bases fitting TRBD1. Germline CDR1 and CDR2: MNHEY and SVGAGI. This CDR3 spans 15 amino acids. V lost 6 bases and J lost 5; bases outside the gene matches: 11.

The chain couples TRBV2 to TRBJ2-2; 11 nucleotides align to TRBD2. There are 16 residues in the CDR3. Unmatched junction bases numbered 7, after V lost 6 bases and J lost 4 bases. Germline assignment: CDR1 SNHLY and CDR2 FYNNEI. CDR3: CASRILAGGPTGELFF. CDR3 in DNA: TGTGCCAGCAGAATATTAGCGGGGGGGCCCACCGGGGAGCTGTTTTTT.

The chain carries TRBV9 and TRBJ1-2; D is uncertain. Germline V gene data show CDR1 as SGDLS and CDR2 as YYNGEE. Trimming took off 4 bases at V and 4 bases at J, with 14 bases between the two ends. CDR3 length: 14 residues. In DNA, the CDR3 is TGTGCCAGCAGCCCCGAGGAGGTCGGCTATGGCTACACCTTC. Translated: CASSPEEVGYGYTF.

V and J are TRBV30 and TRBJ2-2; TRBD2 agrees at 7 bases. The germline V gene has CDR1 GTSNPN and CDR2 SVGIG (reference sequence). This CDR3 has 14 amino acids. V shed 2 bases and J 4 bases; nucleotides not matched to a gene: 4. As DNA, the CDR3 is TGTGCCTGGAGTACCGGGGGGTCCACCGGGGAGCTGTTTTTT. Its protein is CAWSTGGSTGELFF.

V gene TRBV5-6 combines with J gene TRBJ2-7; 7 positions agree with TRBD2. V shed 5 bases, J shed 7 bases, and the junction held 9 bases outside the gene matches. The CDR3 is 13 amino acids. Looked up from germline, CDR1 is SGHDT and CDR2 is YYEEEE. CDR3 protein: CASSLGGAGEQYF. DNA of the CDR3: TGTGCCAGCAGTCTGGGAGGGGCGGGAGAGCAGTACTTC. Variable domain in full (rest from reference TRBV5-6 and TRBJ2-7): DAGVTQSPTHLIKTRGQQVTLRCSPKSGHDTVSWYQQALGQGPQFIFQYYEEEERQRGNFPDRFSGHQFPNYSSELNVNALLLGDSALYLCASSLGGAGEQYFGPGTRLTVT.

This chain connects TRBV19 to TRBJ2-5; 8 bases map to TRBD1. The ends lost 5 bases at V and 2 bases at J; junction bases unmatched: 7. CDR1 is LNHDA, CDR2 SQIVND, per germline (reference sequence). The CDR3 consists of 15 residues. For the CDR3, the DNA is TGTGCCAGTAGTCTCCGACAGGGGCTTCAAGAGACCCAGTACTTC. It specifies CASSLRQGLQETQYF.

The chain carries TRBV11-3 and TRBJ2-1; a weak D match, TRBD2 (7 bases). The CDR3 is made up of 14 amino acids. Trimming left V 3 bases short and J 12 bases short, with 18 bases between. Germline V gene sequence: CDR1 SGHNT, CDR2 YENEEA. CDR3 protein: CASSFGGGQGWQFF. The CDR3, as DNA: TGTGCCAGCAGCTTTGGGGGGGGGCAGGGTTGGCAGTTCTTC. Drawing the rest from reference TRBV11-3 and TRBJ2-1, the complete variable domain is EAGVVQSPRYKIIEKKQPVAFWCNPISGHNTLYWYLQNLGQGPELLIRYENEEAVDDSQLPKDRFSAERLKGVDSTLKIQPAELGDSAVYLCASSFGGGQGWQFFGPGTRLTVL.

The chain links TRBV6-5 to TRBJ1-1, with a tentative D call TRBD1 (6 bases). V lost 8 bases to trimming and J lost 4 bases, with 11 bases between them. Germline CDR1 is MNHEY and CDR2 is SVGAGI. This CDR3 is built from 12 residues. CDR3 sequence reads: CASGQGRTEAFF. DNA for the CDR3: TGTGCCAGCGGTCAGGGGCGCACTGAAGCTTTCTTT.

Concerning this clone: An end of the junction differs from the germline gene, which may be a read error. The chain links TRBV28 to TRBJ1-4; 9 bases are a match to TRBD1. The CDR3 runs to 14 residues. Germline assignment: CDR1 MDHEN and CDR2 SYDVKM. CDR3 residues: CASRLQGAKEKLFF. Written as DNA, the CDR3 is TGTGCCAGCAGGCTACAGGGGGCTAAAGAAAAACTGTTTTTT.

This chain uses TRBV5-4 with TRBJ2-5; tentatively, D is TRBD2 (5 bases). CDR1 and CDR2 from the germline V gene are SGHNT and YYREEE (reference sequence). With 0 bases removed from V and 5 bases from J, the gap between germline ends came to 11 bases. The CDR3 is 14 amino acids. CDR3 nucleotides: TGTGCCAGCAGCTTGGAGACGGGAAGGGAGACCCAGTACTTC. It encodes CASSLETGRETQYF.

This chain joins TRBV15 and TRBJ2-5; possible D gene TRBD2, 6 bases. Trimming left V 3 bases short and J 2 bases short, with 10 bases between. The CDR3 has 14 amino acids. Germline V CDR1 and CDR2: LNHNV, YYDKDF (reference sequence). The CDR3 loop is CATSSGGRQETQYF. In DNA, the CDR3 is TGTGCCACCAGCAGCGGGGGAAGGCAAGAGACCCAGTACTTC.

J is TRBJ2-7 and V is TRBV19; 8 bases line up with TRBD1. The CDR3 contains 15 residues. J gave up 7 bases and V 5 bases, and 13 bases lay outside the gene matches. Germline lookup yields CDR1 LNHDA and CDR2 SQIVND (reference sequence). The CDR3, as DNA: TGTGCCAGTAGTTCGGCTGGACAGGGCCTTGGGGAGCAGTACTTC. Encoded protein: CASSSAGQGLGEQYF.

The chain combines TRBV27 with TRBJ2-7; 8 bases agree with TRBD1. This CDR3 has 14 residues. After removal of 8 bases from V and 2 bases from J, the junction contained 8 bases not matched to a gene. CDR1 is MNHEY and CDR2 is SMNVEV in the germline V gene (reference sequence). CDR3 DNA sequence: TGTGCCAGCCAGAGACAGGGGTCGACCTACGAGCAGTACTTC. Translating gives CASQRQGSTYEQYF.

The rearrangement links TRBV5-1 to TRBJ1-2; D perhaps matches TRBD1 (5 bases). The ends were cut back, 5 bases at V and 2 bases at J, with 13 bases in the middle. Per germline, CDR1 SGHRS and CDR2 YFSETQ. CDR3 size: 14 residues. CDR3 sequence reads: CASRGGGPNYGYTF. In DNA, the CDR3 is TGCGCCAGCAGGGGGGGTGGACCGAACTATGGCTACACCTTC.

The V call is TRBV30, the J call TRBJ2-1; 10 bases are shared with TRBD2. CDR1 and CDR2 (germline): GTSNPN, SVGIG (reference sequence). The V gene end was trimmed by 1 base and the J gene end by 3 bases; junction bases not matched to a gene: 3. The CDR3 runs to 15 residues. CDR3 sequence reads: CAWSALAGDYNEQFF. CDR3 DNA sequence: TGTGCCTGGAGTGCTCTAGCGGGGGACTACAATGAGCAGTTCTTC. The whole variable domain, remainder taken from reference TRBV30 and TRBJ2-1, is SQTIHQWPATLVQPVGSPLSLECTVEGTSNPNLYWYRQAAGRGLQLLFYSVGIGQISSEVPQNLSASRPQDRQFILSSKKLLLSDSGFYLCAWSALAGDYNEQFFGPGTRLTVL.

V usage is TRBV6-1 and J usage is TRBJ2-7, with a possible D match to TRBD2 (6 bases). Deletions cut 7 bases from V and 0 bases from J, with 10 bases between. Germline values: CDR1 MNHNS, CDR2 SASEGT. This CDR3 has 13 residues. CDR3 in DNA: TGTGCCAGCAATCGGGGGAGCTCCTACGAGCAGTACTTC. The encoded protein is CASNRGSSYEQYF.